This TCR beta chain was retrieved from a study of blood T cell repertoires in COVID-19. On the study more broadly: Acute-phase and convalescent COVID-19 samples originated in the United States, Italy and Spain. PBMCs, B-cell-depleted T cells, or T cells provided the cDNA or gDNA that made up the material.

In the original workflow: Reference gene primer amplification in the assay estimated nucleated cell counts. The repertoire was sequenced with immunoSEQ multiplex PCR; TCRdb's copy has only in-frame clones and lacks some. The V and J calls and clone size are taken from that table; D and trimming were inferred from the DNA. Found here are approximately 380,000 clones, about 85% of them singletons; the top ten hold around 3.4%. Trimming removed 4 bases at V and 9 bases at J, with 17 bases between. The V gene's germline CDR1 is SGHRS and CDR2 YFSETQ. The CDR3 sequence is 14 residues long. The sequence derives from a woman younger than 30 with acute or convalescent COVID-19. The rearrangement uses TRBV5-1 and TRBJ2-1; perhaps TRBD2 as D (6 bases). Material for sequencing was peripheral blood. This CDR3 reads CASSPGLIPPEQFF. CDR3 DNA sequence: TGCGCCAGCAGCCCGGGACTGATCCCACCTGAGCAGTTCTTC.